This record looks at one T cell receptor (beta chain) sequence and its context. Authors' processing steps: Nucleated cell counts were estimated from reference gene primer amplification. TCRdb's table, derived via immunoSEQ multiplex PCR, lists solely in-frame clones and lacks some. V and J calls and clone size follow that table, whereas D and trimming were derived from the DNA. Here the sample spans about 150,000 clones, approximately 79% being singletons. This sample was included in a study of blood T cell repertoires in COVID-19. Among Cohort 3 donors, those recovered had two negative PCRs, clearance, or symptom resolution. The V end was cut by 4 bases, the J end by 7 bases, with 11 bases between. CDR3 length: 13 amino acids. From germline, CDR1 is SNHLY and CDR2 FYNNEI.

The sequence derives from a man aged 45 to 65 who had recovered from COVID-19. The chain joins TRBV2 to TRBJ1-3; D is ambiguous. The sequencing sample was made of PBMCs or T cells enriched from blood (not recorded which). CDR3 region: CASSVASRNTIYF. CDR3 DNA: TGTGCCAGCAGTGTGGCGTCGAGGAACACCATATATTTT. Looking up the rest from reference TRBV2 and TRBJ1-3 gives the full variable domain: EPEVTQTPSHQVTQMGQEVILRCVPISNHLYFYWYRQILGQKVEFLVSFYNNEISEKSEIFDDQFSVERPDGSNFTLKIRSTKLEDSAMYFCASSVASRNTIYFGEGSWLTVV.